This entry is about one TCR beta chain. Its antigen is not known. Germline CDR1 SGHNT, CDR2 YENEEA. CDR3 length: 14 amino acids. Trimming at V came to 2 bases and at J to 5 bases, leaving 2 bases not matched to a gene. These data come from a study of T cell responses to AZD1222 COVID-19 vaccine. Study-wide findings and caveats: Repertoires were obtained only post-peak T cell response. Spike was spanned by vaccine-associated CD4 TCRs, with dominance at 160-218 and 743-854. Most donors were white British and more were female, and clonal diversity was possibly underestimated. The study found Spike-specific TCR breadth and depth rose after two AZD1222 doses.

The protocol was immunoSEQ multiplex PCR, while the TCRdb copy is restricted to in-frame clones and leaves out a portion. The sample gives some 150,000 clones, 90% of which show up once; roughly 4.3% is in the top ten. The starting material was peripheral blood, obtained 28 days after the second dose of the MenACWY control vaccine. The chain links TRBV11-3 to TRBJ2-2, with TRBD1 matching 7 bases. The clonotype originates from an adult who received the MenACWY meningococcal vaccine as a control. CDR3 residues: CASSLRQGTGELFF. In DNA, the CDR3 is TGTGCCAGCAGCTTAAGACAGGGAACCGGGGAGCTGTTTTTT.